This TCR beta chain was found in a study of radiotherapy plus CTLA-4 blockade in lung cancer. In germline, CDR1 is SGHNT, CDR2 YYREEE (reference sequence). The CDR3 is 15 residues long. The V end lost 4 bases, the J end lost 3 bases, and 16 bases lay between the germline ends. Generated by immunoSEQ multiplex PCR, the TCRdb table keeps only in-frame clones and is missing some. The sample yields about 72,000 clones, approximately 82% seen once. This receptor was identified in a human donor with non-small cell lung cancer who had a partial response to radiotherapy plus ipilimumab. J is TRBJ1-1 and V is TRBV5-4; D gene uncertain. The sample in question was peripheral blood, obtained from a patient treated with radiotherapy plus ipilimumab. CDR3 amino acids: CASSRSLRLDTEAFF. The CDR3 DNA reads as TGTGCCAGCAGCCGCAGTTTAAGATTGGACACTGAAGCTTTCTTT.